The T cell receptor beta chain described here comes from a study of CD8 T cells in ankylosing spondylitis. Study outcomes and limitations: Reports say disease-linked clones showed up significantly more in matched ankylosing spondylitis synovial fluid.

MiXCR was run by TCRdb on the 5' RACE reads, yielding one entry per CDR3 protein. This table holds about 130,000 distinct CDR3 sequences, around 7.9% found once. V shed 8 bases and J shed 3 bases, with 10 bases lying between them. CDR3 length: 13 residues. At least ten counts were recorded for this clonotype. The antigen is undetermined. The gene calls are TRBV12-3 or TRBV12-4 and TRBJ1-4; weak D call: TRBD1 (5 bases). The clonotype originates from a female donor with ankylosing spondylitis or in good health (not recorded which). Input material: blood, either unsorted or a sorted T cell fraction (not recorded which). CDR3 sequence (DNA): TGTGCCAGCCGGCGGGGGGCTAATGAAAAACTGTTTTTT. Amino acid sequence: CASRRGANEKLFF.